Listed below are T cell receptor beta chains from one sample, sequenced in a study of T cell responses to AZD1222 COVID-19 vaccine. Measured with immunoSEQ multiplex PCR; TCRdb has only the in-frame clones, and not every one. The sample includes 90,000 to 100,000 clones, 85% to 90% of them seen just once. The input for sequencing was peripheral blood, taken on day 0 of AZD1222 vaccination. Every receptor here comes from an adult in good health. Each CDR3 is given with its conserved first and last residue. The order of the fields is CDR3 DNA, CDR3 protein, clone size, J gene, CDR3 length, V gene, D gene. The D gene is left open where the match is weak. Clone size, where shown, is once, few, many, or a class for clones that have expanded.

CDR3 DNA: TGTGCCACCAGCAGAGGGAGGAACGCTGAAGCTTTCTTT
CDR3 protein: CATSRGRNAEAFF
clone size: -
J gene: TRBJ1-1
CDR3 length: 13
V gene: TRBV15
D gene: -

CDR3 DNA: TGTGCCAGCAGCTTCCCCTCCCTGGTAGGGGACTATGGCTACACCTTC
CDR3 protein: CASSFPSLVGDYGYTF
clone size: -
J gene: TRBJ1-2
CDR3 length: 16
V gene: TRBV5-6
D gene: -

CDR3 DNA: TGTGCCAGCAAATCGCTTGGGACAGGGGCCTACGAGCAGTACTTC
CDR3 protein: CASKSLGTGAYEQYF
clone size: few
J gene: TRBJ2-7
CDR3 length: 15
V gene: TRBV9
D gene: TRBD1

CDR3 DNA: TGTGCCAGCTCACCGGGACAGAACTACTACGAGCAGTACTTC
CDR3 protein: CASSPGQNYYEQYF
clone size: -
J gene: TRBJ2-7
CDR3 length: 14
V gene: TRBV18
D gene: TRBD1

CDR3 DNA: TGCGCCAGCAGCACTGGACAGCTCTTGGGAAACACCATATATTTT
CDR3 protein: CASSTGQLLGNTIYF
clone size: -
J gene: TRBJ1-3
CDR3 length: 15
V gene: TRBV5-1
D gene: -

CDR3 DNA: TGTGCCAGCAGTTCTACAGGGCAAGCTTCACCCCTCCACTTT
CDR3 protein: CASSSTGQASPLHF
clone size: few
J gene: TRBJ1-6
CDR3 length: 14
V gene: TRBV28
D gene: -

CDR3 DNA: TGCGCCAGCAGCCGCTTGGAGGGAGCTGCCTATGGCTACACCTTC
CDR3 protein: CASSRLEGAAYGYTF
clone size: -
J gene: TRBJ1-2
CDR3 length: 15
V gene: TRBV4-3
D gene: -

CDR3 DNA: TGCACCAGCAGCCAGACAGGGCGAAGTGAGCAGTTCTTC
CDR3 protein: CTSSQTGRSEQFF
clone size: -
J gene: TRBJ2-1
CDR3 length: 13
V gene: TRBV1
D gene: -

CDR3 DNA: TGTGCCAGCAGCCCCGGGAGGCAGACTTACACCGGGGAGCTGTTTTTT
CDR3 protein: CASSPGRQTYTGELFF
clone size: -
J gene: TRBJ2-2
CDR3 length: 16
V gene: TRBV7-2
D gene: TRBD2

CDR3 DNA: TGTGCCAGCAGTGGACTAGCGGGGGCTCAAGAGACCCAGTACTTC
CDR3 protein: CASSGLAGAQETQYF
clone size: -
J gene: TRBJ2-5
CDR3 length: 15
V gene: TRBV2
D gene: TRBD2

CDR3 DNA: TGCGCCAGCAGCCTTAACCGGCGAACTGAAGCTTTCTTT
CDR3 protein: CASSLNRRTEAFF
clone size: -
J gene: TRBJ1-1
CDR3 length: 13
V gene: TRBV4-1
D gene: -

CDR3 DNA: TGTGCCAGCACCCATCGGGCCGGGGGGACTGAAGCTTTCTTT
CDR3 protein: CASTHRAGGTEAFF
clone size: -
J gene: TRBJ1-1
CDR3 length: 14
V gene: TRBV7-8
D gene: -